This entry lists 5 T cell receptor beta chains sequenced from one sample in a study of beta chain features in type 1 diabetes. Antigens of these TCRs are unknown. Every isolated RNA sample was fully reverse transcribed, so sequencing captured expressed TCRB transcripts. Produced via immunoSEQ multiplex PCR; TCRdb's table is partial and in-frame only. Of 40,000 or so clones detected, around 71% appear once; the ten largest clones hold about 2.1%. Study findings and constraints: Shortening of TCRB CDR3s, moderate but significant, appeared in all four CD4+ subsets of Type 1 diabetes patients.

The source material was Tregs from blood. These receptors were collected from a young woman with type 1 diabetes.

V and J are TRBV2 and TRBJ2-2; D not certain. The CDR3 contains 12 residues. CDR1 and CDR2 (germline): SNHLY, FYNNEI. V lost 5 bases and J 7 bases, leaving 8 bases between the germline ends. CDR3 loop: CASSLAFGELFF. In DNA form, the CDR3 reads TGTGCCAGCAGTCTGGCCTTCGGGGAGCTGTTTTTT.

CDR3 bases: TGTGCCAGCAGTCCCTACGGACAGTACAATGAGCAGTTCTTC. This encodes CASSPYGQYNEQFF. The chain is built from TRBV6-4 and TRBJ2-1, with TRBD1 as a possible D gene (6 bases). With 5 bases removed from V and 4 bases from J, the gap between germline ends came to 12 bases. CDR1 and CDR2 from the germline V gene are MRHNA and SNTAGT. This CDR3 spans 14 amino acids.

The V gene is TRBV7-3, the J gene TRBJ1-2; maybe TRBD1 (6 bases). The CDR3 totals 12 residues. Germline-derived CDR1 and CDR2 are SGHTA and FQGTGA. V lost 5 bases, J lost 7 bases, and 11 bases lay in between. The CDR3 spells CASSRDIPGYTF. In nucleotides, the CDR3 is TGTGCCAGCAGCCGGGACATTCCTGGCTACACCTTC.

This chain links TRBV6-1 with TRBJ2-1; 9 bases are shared with TRBD2. Per germline, CDR1 MNHNS and CDR2 SASEGT. Unmatched junction bases numbered 12, after V lost 11 bases and J lost 7 bases. This CDR3 is 14 amino acids long. CDR3 in amino acids: CAGAVAGVRNEQFF. For the CDR3, the DNA is TGTGCCGGGGCCGTAGCGGGAGTACGGAATGAGCAGTTCTTC.

The chain employs TRBV29-1 and TRBJ1-1; 7 nucleotides match TRBD1. The CDR3 runs 12 residues. With 7 bases clipped from V and 0 bases from J, the junction kept 2 bases outside the gene matches. CDR1 and CDR2 (germline): SQVTM, ANQGSEA. CDR3 in amino acids: CSGGTVNTEAFF. The CDR3 DNA follows: TGCAGCGGCGGGACAGTGAACACTGAAGCTTTCTTT.